This T cell receptor (beta chain) was obtained from a study of blood T cell repertoires in COVID-19 (TCRdb year 2020). Turning to the overall study: Samples covering the acute and convalescent phases of COVID-19 were provided by collaborators in the United States, Italy and Spain. The material from the prospective study consisted of cDNA or gDNA derived from T cells, B-cell-depleted T cells, or PBMCs. Deeply sampled blood TCRbeta repertoires from subjects exposed to, actively infected with, or recovered from COVID-19 were included in the dataset. The repertoires were released in a freely available public database meant as a resource for research on the immune response to SARS-CoV-2. Samples came from the ongoing ImmuneRACE study (first 160 participants) plus 1,254 subjects from 6 global collaborators. Nearly every sample came with metadata listing a de-identified subject ID, COVID-19 status, age in years and sex. Where HLA class I and class II types were available, the types were taken from metadata supplied by the sample provider, not from assay-based typing.

This clone was counted only a few times. Its specific antigen is unknown. It has no much larger one-base neighbor in the sample; base qualities were not kept. The immunoSEQ Assay, a bias-controlled multiplex PCR, was used to amplify TCRbeta CDR3 regions from genomic DNA. The source study handled its data this way. The number of nucleated cells in each sample was estimated from the amplification of reference gene primers within the assay. To quantify the absolute abundance of each unique TCRbeta CDR3 rearrangement, sequence reads were collapsed and filtered. For each sample, productive Simpson clonality was calculated as the square root of Simpson's diversity index over productive rearrangements. Sourced from immuneACCESS, this table was stored by TCRdb with only in-frame sequences that have V and J called. A share of the clones is absent; for the studies checked, an unresolved V gene accounts for under half, and the remainder has no known explanation. V and J calls and clone size are given by that table; D and trimming were obtained from the DNA. This sample lists 200,000 or so clones; 60% to 80% were detected once. Jointly, the top ten make up approximately 15% of the sample.

Results the study describes overall, beyond this receptor: The amount of clinical and demographic metadata varied by source and participant and was provided uncurated.

Whole blood was collected in K2EDTA tubes by collaborating institutions according to the institutions' own protocols. For TCRbeta analysis, collaborator samples were shipped as frozen whole blood, as isolated PBMCs, or as DNA extracted from either sample type. CDR1 and CDR2 are drawn from the germline V gene (reference sequence): LGHDT, YNNKEL. The CDR3 runs 15 amino acids, cysteine and phenylalanine included. Only the CDR3 DNA stays, 45 bases, in frame from base 1. Trimming accounts for 4 bases at V and 5 bases at J, while the number of junction bases matched to no gene is 10. The V and J segments used are TRBV3-1 (or the pseudogene TRBV3-2) and TRBJ2-5; 7 central bases correspond to TRBD1. Sequencing used peripheral blood. The clonotype comes from a man in his sixties with active or convalescent COVID-19. The CDR3 region: CASSPLRQGRETQYF. The DNA sequence is given as TGTGCCAGCAGCCCTCTTCGACAGGGTAGGGAGACCCAGTACTTC.